This T cell receptor beta chain was captured by sequencing in a study of blood T cell repertoires in COVID-19. From germline, CDR1 is SGHRS and CDR2 YFSETQ. Trimming pared 0 bases from V and 2 bases from J, leaving 10 bases between. This CDR3 comprises 15 residues. Method: immunoSEQ multiplex PCR; TCRdb's copy keeps in-frame clones and lacks some. The sample yields roughly 98,000 clones, around 82% seen once. The source of this sequence is a man in his 70s with active or convalescent COVID-19. The chain employs TRBV5-1 and TRBJ2-3; the D gene is possibly TRBD1 (5 bases). The sequencing sample was made of peripheral blood. CDR3 loop: CASSLDRRHTDTQYF. The CDR3 region has the DNA TGCGCCAGCAGCTTGGACAGGCGTCACACAGATACGCAGTATTTT.